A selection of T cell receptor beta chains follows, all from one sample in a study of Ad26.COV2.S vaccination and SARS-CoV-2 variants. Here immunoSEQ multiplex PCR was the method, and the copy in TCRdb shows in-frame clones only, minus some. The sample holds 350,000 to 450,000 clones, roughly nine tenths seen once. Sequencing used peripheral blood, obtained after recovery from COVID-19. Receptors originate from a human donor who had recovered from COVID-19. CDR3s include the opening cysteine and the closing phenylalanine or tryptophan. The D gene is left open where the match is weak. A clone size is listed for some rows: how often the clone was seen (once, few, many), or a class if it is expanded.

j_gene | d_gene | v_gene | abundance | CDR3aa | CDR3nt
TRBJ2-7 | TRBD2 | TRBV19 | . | CASRTSGGPYEQYF | TGTGCCAGTAGGACTAGCGGGGGGCCTTACGAGCAGTACTTC
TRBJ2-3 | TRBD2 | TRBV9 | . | CASSAEGLGPDTQYF | TGTGCCAGCAGCGCGGAGGGACTAGGGCCTGATACGCAGTATTTT
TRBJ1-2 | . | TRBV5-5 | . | CASSLRVILTF | TGTGCCAGCAGCTTGCGAGTTATCCTCACCTTC
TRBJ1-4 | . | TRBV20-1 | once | CSAFKDEKLFF | TGCAGTGCTTTTAAGGATGAAAAACTGTTTTTT
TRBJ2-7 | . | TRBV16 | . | CASSQGAYEQYF | TGTGCCAGCAGCCAAGGGGCCTACGAGCAGTACTTC
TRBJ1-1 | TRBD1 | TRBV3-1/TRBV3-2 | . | CASSHTTGFTEAFF | TGTGCCAGCAGCCATACGACAGGGTTCACTGAAGCTTTCTTT
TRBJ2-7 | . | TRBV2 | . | CASIPAGSVFYEQYF | TGTGCCAGCATTCCTGCGGGTAGCGTCTTCTACGAGCAGTACTTC
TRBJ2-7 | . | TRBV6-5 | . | CASLGPYEQYF | TGTGCCAGTCTGGGCCCTTACGAGCAGTACTTC
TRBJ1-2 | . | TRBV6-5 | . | CASSSRTYGYTF | TGTGCCAGCAGTTCCCGAACCTATGGCTACACCTTC
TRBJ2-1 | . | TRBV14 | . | CASSLGGEQFF | TGTGCCAGCAGCCTGGGGGGTGAGCAGTTCTTC
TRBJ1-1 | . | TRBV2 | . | CASNGRMNTEAFF | TGTGCCAGCAATGGGAGGATGAACACTGAAGCTTTCTTT
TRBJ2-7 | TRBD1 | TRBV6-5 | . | CASSPEGDSTYEQYF | TGTGCCAGCAGTCCTGAGGGGGACAGTACCTACGAGCAGTACTTC
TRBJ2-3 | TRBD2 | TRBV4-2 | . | CASSQEPSGLPTDTQYF | TGTGCCAGCAGCCAAGAGCCTAGCGGCCTCCCCACAGATACGCAGTATTTT
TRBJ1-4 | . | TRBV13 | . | CASSSDRQGRVGKLFF | TGTGCCAGCAGCTCCGACCGCCAGGGGAGGGTGGGAAAACTGTTTTTT
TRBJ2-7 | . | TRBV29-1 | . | CSVETGVYEQYF | TGCAGCGTTGAAACGGGAGTCTACGAGCAGTACTTC
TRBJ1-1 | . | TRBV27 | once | CASTDRRNTEAFF | TGTGCCAGCACCGACCGCAGGAACACTGAAGCTTTCTTT
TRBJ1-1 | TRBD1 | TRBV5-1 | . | CASSLWGTGENTEAFF | TGCGCCAGCAGCTTGTGGGGGACAGGGGAGAACACTGAAGCTTTCTTT
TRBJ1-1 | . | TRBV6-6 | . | CASTSRGMNSEAFF | TGTGCCAGCACCTCGAGGGGGATGAACTCTGAAGCTTTCTTT
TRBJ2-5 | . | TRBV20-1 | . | CSASRRGSETQYF | TGCAGTGCTAGTAGACGGGGGTCAGAGACCCAGTACTTC
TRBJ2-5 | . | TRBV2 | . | CASSEAGAGAGETQYF | TGTGCCAGCAGTGAAGCGGGTGCGGGGGCCGGGGAGACCCAGTACTTC
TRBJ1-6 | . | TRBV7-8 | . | CASSLDRSQLYSPLHF | TGTGCCAGCAGCTTAGATAGAAGTCAGCTCTATTCACCCCTCCACTTT
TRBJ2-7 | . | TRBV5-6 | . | CASSLGGLAFEQYF | TGTGCCAGCAGCTTGGGAGGGCTCGCTTTCGAGCAGTACTTC
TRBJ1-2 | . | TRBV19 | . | CASSLGQRYGYTF | TGTGCCAGTAGCCTAGGTCAGCGGTATGGCTACACCTTC
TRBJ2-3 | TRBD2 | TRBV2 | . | CASSVTSGGSTDTQYF | TGTGCCAGCAGCGTTACTAGCGGGGGAAGCACAGATACGCAGTATTTT
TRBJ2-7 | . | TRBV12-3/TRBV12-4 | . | CASSLMRQEQYF | TGTGCCAGCAGCCTCATGCGACAGGAGCAGTACTTC
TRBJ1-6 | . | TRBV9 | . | CASSVVPGGDSPLHF | TGTGCCAGCAGCGTAGTCCCCGGAGGAGATTCACCCCTCCACTTT
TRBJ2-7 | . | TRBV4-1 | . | CASSQDFQPYEQYF | TGCGCCAGCAGCCAAGATTTCCAGCCCTACGAGCAGTACTTC
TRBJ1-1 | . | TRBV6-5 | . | CASSLSSAGANTEAFF | TGTGCCAGCAGTTTGTCATCCGCAGGAGCAAACACTGAAGCTTTCTTT
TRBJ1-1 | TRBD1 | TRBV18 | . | CASSPRTGGEAFF | TGTGCCAGCTCACCTCGGACAGGGGGTGAAGCTTTCTTT
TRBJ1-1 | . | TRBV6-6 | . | CASTHGGNTEAFF | TGTGCCAGCACCCACGGGGGGAACACTGAAGCTTTCTTT
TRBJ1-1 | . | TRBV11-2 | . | CASSLITGRTTEAFF | TGTGCCAGCAGCCTAATAACAGGAAGGACGACTGAAGCTTTCTTT
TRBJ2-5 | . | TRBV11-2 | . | CASSLSLTTETQYF | TGTGCCAGCAGCTTAAGTCTTACAACAGAGACCCAGTACTTC
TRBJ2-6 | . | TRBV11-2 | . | CASSSRLFSGANVLTF | TGTGCCAGCAGCTCCCGACTGTTCTCTGGGGCCAACGTCCTGACTTTC
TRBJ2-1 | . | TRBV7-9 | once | CASSLWDHEQFF | TGTGCCAGCAGCTTATGGGACCATGAGCAGTTCTTC
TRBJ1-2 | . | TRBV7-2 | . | CASSRKGNYGYTF | TGTGCCAGCAGCCGCAAGGGGAACTATGGCTACACCTTC
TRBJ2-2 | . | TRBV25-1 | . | CAYTGPTGELFF | TGTGCCTATACCGGTCCTACCGGGGAGCTGTTTTTT
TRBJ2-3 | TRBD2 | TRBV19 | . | CASSRWTSGGTDTQYF | TGTGCCAGTAGTCGATGGACTAGCGGGGGGACAGATACGCAGTATTTT
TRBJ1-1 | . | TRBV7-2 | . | CASSLAGLLQWEAFF | TGTGCCAGCAGCTTAGCGGGGCTGCTGCAGTGGGAAGCTTTCTTT
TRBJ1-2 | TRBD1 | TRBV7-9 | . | CASSAGTAYGYTF | TGTGCCAGTTCCGCCGGGACAGCATATGGCTACACCTTC
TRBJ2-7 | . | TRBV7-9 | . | CASSGPGPTVTYEQYF | TGTGCCAGCAGCGGTCCGGGACCCACGGTCACCTACGAGCAGTACTTC
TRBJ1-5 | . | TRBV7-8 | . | CASSLGGQPQHF | TGTGCCAGCAGCTTAGGAGGTCAGCCCCAGCATTTT
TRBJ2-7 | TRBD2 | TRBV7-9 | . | CASSRDGLAGGYEQYF | TGTGCCAGCAGCCGGGACGGACTAGCGGGGGGCTACGAGCAGTACTTC
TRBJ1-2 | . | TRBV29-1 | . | CSVDMPPEDYGYTF | TGCAGCGTTGATATGCCCCCCGAGGACTATGGCTACACCTTC
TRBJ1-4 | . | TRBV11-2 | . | CASSPSGAVSEKLFF | TGTGCCAGCAGCCCATCAGGGGCGGTCAGCGAAAAACTGTTTTTT
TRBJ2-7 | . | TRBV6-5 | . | CASSYSAPGLYEQYF | TGTGCCAGCAGTTACTCTGCACCCGGACTGTACGAGCAGTACTTC
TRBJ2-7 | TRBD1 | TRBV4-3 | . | CASSQDHFTGGYEQYF | TGCGCCAGCAGCCAAGATCATTTCACAGGGGGCTACGAGCAGTACTTC